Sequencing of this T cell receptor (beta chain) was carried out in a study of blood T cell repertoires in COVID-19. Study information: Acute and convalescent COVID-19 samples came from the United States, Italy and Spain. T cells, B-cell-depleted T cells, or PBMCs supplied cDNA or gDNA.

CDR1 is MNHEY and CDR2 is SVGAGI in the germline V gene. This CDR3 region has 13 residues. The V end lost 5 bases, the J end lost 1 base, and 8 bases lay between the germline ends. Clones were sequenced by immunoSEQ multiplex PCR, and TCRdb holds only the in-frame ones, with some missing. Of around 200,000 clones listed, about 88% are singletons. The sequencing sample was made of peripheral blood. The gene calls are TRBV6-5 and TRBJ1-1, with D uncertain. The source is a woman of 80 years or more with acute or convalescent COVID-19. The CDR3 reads CASSLTQNTEAFF. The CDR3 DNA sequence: TGTGCCAGCAGTCTGACACAGAACACTGAAGCTTTCTTT.